Each of the 7 T cell receptor beta chains below was sequenced from the same sample in a study of shared T cell receptors in the human thymus. Assay used: immunoSEQ multiplex PCR; TCRdb lists only in-frame clones, some missing. The sample holds roughly 410,000 clones, 85% to 95% seen once. Sample: thymocytes. These receptors all stem from a human donor.

The chain couples TRBV11-3 to TRBJ2-1; 10 bases agree with TRBD2. The germline gives CDR1 SGHNT, CDR2 YENEEA. The CDR3 loop spans 16 amino acids. V was pared by 3 bases and J by 4 bases, with 6 bases of the junction left unmatched. CDR3 in DNA: TGTGCCAGCAGCTTCGAGCGGGGGGGTTTTTACAATGAGCAGTTCTTC. Its translation is CASSFERGGFYNEQFF.

The gene calls are TRBV29-1 and TRBJ2-1; D is tentatively TRBD1 or TRBD2 (6 bases each). CDR1 and CDR2 from the germline V gene are SQVTM and ANQGSEA. V was clipped by 6 bases and J by 0 bases, with 15 bases between them. The CDR3 is made up of 15 amino acids. CDR3 amino acids: CSVASGADSYNEQFF. CDR3 in DNA: TGCAGCGTAGCCTCGGGGGCAGACTCCTACAATGAGCAGTTCTTC.

The chain joins TRBV28 to TRBJ2-1; D is perhaps TRBD1 (5 bases). CDR1 is MDHEN and CDR2 is SYDVKM in the germline V gene. V was pared by 2 bases and J by 2 bases, with 10 bases between. CDR3 length equals 15 residues. CDR3 region: CASSLGHLTYNEQFF. In DNA, the CDR3 is TGTGCCAGCAGTTTAGGACACTTAACCTACAATGAGCAGTTCTTC. Full variable domain (rest looked up from reference TRBV28 and TRBJ2-1): DVKVTQSSRYLVKRTGEKVFLECVQDMDHENMFWYRQDPGLGLRLIYFSYDVKMKEKGDIPEGYSVSREKKERFSLILESASTNQTSMYLCASSLGHLTYNEQFFGPGTRLTVL.

The chain carries TRBV9 and TRBJ2-3; D is possibly TRBD2 (6 bases). The germline V gene has CDR1 SGDLS and CDR2 YYNGEE. CDR3 size: 14 residues. V lost 4 bases, J lost 2 bases, and 11 bases lay in between. The CDR3 DNA reads as TGTGCCAGCAGCCCGCGGGGTATCACAGATACGCAGTATTTT. Protein sequence: CASSPRGITDTQYF.

The rearrangement links TRBV19 to TRBJ2-5, with 7 bases matching TRBD2. Germline V gene lookup returns CDR1 LNHDA and CDR2 SQIVND (reference sequence). The trim removed 1 base at V and 3 bases at J, leaving 11 bases unmatched. CDR3 length equals 17 residues. The CDR3 protein is CASSIGSAGVSKETQYF. In DNA, the CDR3 is TGTGCCAGTAGTATAGGGTCCGCGGGAGTTTCTAAAGAGACCCAGTACTTC.

The J gene is TRBJ2-3, the V gene TRBV7-8, with D perhaps matching TRBD2 (6 bases). In germline, CDR1 is SGHVS, CDR2 FQNEAQ. CDR3 length: 16 residues. V was cut by 1 base and J by 10 bases, with 21 bases left in between. In DNA, the CDR3 is TGTGCCAGCAGCTTAGGTACCCGGACTACGACTTTAGCGCAGTATTTT. This encodes CASSLGTRTTTLAQYF. Variable domain in full (rest from reference TRBV7-8 and TRBJ2-3): GAGVSQSPRYKVAKRGQDVALRCDPISGHVSLFWYQQALGQGPEFLTYFQNEAQLDKSGLPSDRFFAERPEGSVSTLKIQRTQQEDSAVYLCASSLGTRTTTLAQYFGPGTRLTVL.

This clone was counted once. The V call is TRBV9, the J call TRBJ2-3; 7 bases are a match to TRBD2. The V and J ends lost 5 bases and 1 base, in that order; junction bases with no gene match: 7. This CDR3 comprises 15 residues. Germline V gene data show CDR1 as SGDLS and CDR2 as YYNGEE. The CDR3 DNA sequence: TGTGCCAGCAGACTAAGCGCGGGAGGCACAGATACGCAGTATTTT. Translating gives CASRLSAGGTDTQYF.